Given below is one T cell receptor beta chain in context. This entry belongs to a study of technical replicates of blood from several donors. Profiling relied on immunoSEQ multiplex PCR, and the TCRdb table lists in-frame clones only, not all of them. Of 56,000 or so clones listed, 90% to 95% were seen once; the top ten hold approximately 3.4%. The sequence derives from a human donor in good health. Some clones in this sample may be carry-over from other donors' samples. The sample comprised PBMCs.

The CDR3 bases are TGTGCCAGCAGTGACCCTTCGACAGGCAACACTGAAGCTTTCTTT. Encoded protein: CASSDPSTGNTEAFF. The chain recombines TRBV25-1 with TRBJ1-1; the D gene is possibly TRBD1 (6 bases). This CDR3 is 15 amino acids long. Trimming pared 3 bases from V and 2 bases from J, leaving 13 bases between. Germline loops: CDR1 MGHDK, CDR2 SYGVNS.